One sample yielded the 10 T cell receptor beta chains listed below, sequenced in a study of blood T cell repertoires in COVID-19 (dated by TCRdb to 2018 to 2021). Libraries were made using the immunoSEQ multiplex PCR assay. This immuneACCESS table, as held by TCRdb, lists in-frame sequences with V and J called but not all clones. Of the missing ones, under half trace to an unresolved V gene in checked studies; the others have no known cause. The sample contains 300,000 to 350,000 clones, 87% of them found a single time. The leading ten clones occupy about 8.9% of the sample. The sequencing sample was made of PBMCs or T cells enriched from blood (not recorded which). The receptors were sampled from a woman between 18 and 29 years old who had recovered from COVID-19.

This rearrangement joins TRBV27 to TRBJ1-1, with 8 nucleotides matching TRBD1. CDR3 length equals 13 residues. V was pared by 3 bases and J by 6 bases, with 3 bases of the junction left unmatched. The germline gives CDR1 MNHEY, CDR2 SMNVEV (reference sequence). CDR3 sequence: CASSFHRGAEAFF. The CDR3, as DNA: TGTGCCAGCAGTTTTCACAGGGGGGCTGAAGCTTTCTTT.

CDR3 sequence reads: CASSARQGGKFTNEKLFF. The CDR3, as DNA: TGTGCCAGCAGTGCCCGACAGGGGGGGAAGTTCACTAATGAAAAACTGTTTTTT. This chain links TRBV27 with TRBJ1-4; 9 positions match TRBD1. The CDR3 spans 18 residues. Germline-derived CDR1 and CDR2 are MNHEY and SMNVEV (reference sequence). V was pared by 5 bases and J by 2 bases, with 12 bases of the junction left unmatched.

The J gene is TRBJ1-5, the V gene TRBV28, with 9 positions matching TRBD1. This CDR3 comprises 17 residues. CDR1 is MDHEN and CDR2 is SYDVKM in the germline V gene. Losses at the gene ends were 5 bases for V and 2 bases for J; bases not matched to a gene: 10. CDR3 amino acids: CASSPNRGLIGNQPQHF. The DNA for the CDR3 is TGTGCCAGCAGTCCCAACAGGGGGCTGATCGGCAATCAGCCCCAGCATTTT.

The chain has TRBV27 and TRBJ1-4; tentative D call: TRBD1 (6 bases). The germline gives CDR1 MNHEY, CDR2 SMNVEV (reference sequence). The CDR3 extends over 14 amino acids. Trimming cost V 8 bases and J 3 bases, with 13 bases left between them. The CDR3 DNA reads as TGTGCCAGCCGCCCGACAGGATCTAATGAAAAACTGTTTTTT. This encodes CASRPTGSNEKLFF.

In this sample, this clone turned up once. The V gene is TRBV27, the J gene TRBJ1-5; 8 nucleotides agree with TRBD1. This CDR3 has 16 residues. V shed 5 bases, J shed 3 bases, and the junction held 9 bases outside the gene matches. The germline CDR1 and CDR2 sequences are MNHEY and SMNVEV (reference sequence). This CDR3 reads CASSPPRTGHNQPQHF. CDR3 DNA sequence: TGTGCCAGCAGTCCTCCCCGGACAGGGCACAATCAGCCCCAGCATTTT.

The CDR3 coding sequence is TGTGCCAGCACCCCGACTCGAGGAAACACCATATATTTT. Residues: CASTPTRGNTIYF. The rearrangement joins TRBV21-1 to TRBJ1-3. TRBV21-1 is designated a pseudogene. CDR3 length equals 13 residues.

The gene calls are TRBV25-1 and TRBJ1-1; TRBD1 matches 9 bases. Trimming cost V 3 bases and J 7 bases; bases outside gene matches: 12. Germline V gives CDR1 MGHDK, CDR2 SYGVNS. The CDR3 is 16 amino acids. The CDR3 region is CASSDATTGGILEAFF. The DNA for the CDR3 is TGTGCCAGCAGTGATGCGACGACAGGGGGGATTCTTGAAGCTTTCTTT.

The V gene is TRBV28, the J gene TRBJ2-2, with a weak D call TRBD2 (7 bases). Trimming left V 5 bases short and J 5 bases short, with 33 bases between. This CDR3 has 21 amino acids. Germline lookup yields CDR1 MDHEN and CDR2 SYDVKM. The CDR3 DNA follows: TGTGCCAGCAGTCCTATTACTGGGAGGGCAACTATCAAAGGGGGGACCGGGGAGCTGTTTTTT. This codes for CASSPITGRATIKGGTGELFF. The complete variable domain, with remaining parts taken from reference TRBV28 and TRBJ2-2, reads DVKVTQSSRYLVKRTGEKVFLECVQDMDHENMFWYRQDPGLGLRLIYFSYDVKMKEKGDIPEGYSVSREKKERFSLILESASTNQTSMYLCASSPITGRATIKGGTGELFFGEGSRLTVL.

V and J are TRBV6-5 and TRBJ2-1; D is possibly TRBD2 (6 bases). Germline lookup yields CDR1 MNHEY and CDR2 SVGAGI. V shed 7 bases and J shed 6 bases, with 16 bases lying between them. This CDR3 is 14 amino acids long. CDR3 residues: CASNQAGPPNEQFF. In DNA, the CDR3 is TGTGCCAGCAACCAAGCGGGTCCCCCCAATGAGCAGTTCTTC.

V usage is TRBV7-9 and J usage is TRBJ1-2; TRBD1 aligns across 8 bases. V shed 2 bases and J 6 bases; nucleotides not matched to a gene: 14. Germline CDR1 and CDR2: SEHNR and FQNEAQ (reference sequence). This CDR3 contains 17 residues. In DNA form, the CDR3 reads TGTGCCAGCAGCTTATTAGGACAGGGCTTACAAAGGGATGGCTACACCTTC. This sequence encodes CASSLLGQGLQRDGYTF. The variable domain in full, with the rest retrieved from reference TRBV7-9 and TRBJ1-2, is DTGVSQNPRHKITKRGQNVTFRCDPISEHNRLYWYRQTLGQGPEFLTYFQNEAQLEKSRLLSDRFSAERPKGSFSTLEIQRTEQGDSAMYLCASSLLGQGLQRDGYTFGSGTRLTVV.